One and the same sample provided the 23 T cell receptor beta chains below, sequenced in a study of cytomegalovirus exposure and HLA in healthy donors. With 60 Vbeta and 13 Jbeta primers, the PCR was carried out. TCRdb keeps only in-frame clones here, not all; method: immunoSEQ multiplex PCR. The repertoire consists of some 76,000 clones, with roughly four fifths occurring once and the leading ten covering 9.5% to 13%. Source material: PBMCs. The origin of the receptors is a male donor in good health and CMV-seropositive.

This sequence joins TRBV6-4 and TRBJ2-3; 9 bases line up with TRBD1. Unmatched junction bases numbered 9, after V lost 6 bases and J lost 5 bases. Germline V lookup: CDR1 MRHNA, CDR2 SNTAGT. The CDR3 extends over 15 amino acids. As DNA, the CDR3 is TGTGCCAGCAGACATGGGACAGGGTCTGGAGATACGCAGTATTTT. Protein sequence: CASRHGTGSGDTQYF.

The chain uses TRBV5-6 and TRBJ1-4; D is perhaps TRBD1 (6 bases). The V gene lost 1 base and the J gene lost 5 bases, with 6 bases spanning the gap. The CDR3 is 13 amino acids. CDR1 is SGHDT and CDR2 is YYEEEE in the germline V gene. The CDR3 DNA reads TGTGCCAGCAGCTTGACAGGGAATGAAAAACTGTTTTTT. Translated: CASSLTGNEKLFF.

The CDR3 loop reads CASSYSITGNTGELFF. CDR3 DNA: TGTGCCAGCAGTTACTCGATCACAGGCAACACCGGGGAGCTGTTTTTT. The rearrangement uses TRBV6-5 and TRBJ2-2; D may be TRBD1 (5 bases). Trimming removed 0 bases at V and 2 bases at J, with 10 bases between. This CDR3 has 16 residues. Germline-derived CDR1 and CDR2 are MNHEY and SVGAGI.

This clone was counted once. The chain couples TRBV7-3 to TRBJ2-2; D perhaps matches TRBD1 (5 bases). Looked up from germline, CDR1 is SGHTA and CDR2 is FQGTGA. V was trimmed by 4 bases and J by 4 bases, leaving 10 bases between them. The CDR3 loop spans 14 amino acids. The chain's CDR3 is CASSSLRGTGELFF. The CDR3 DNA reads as TGTGCCAGCAGCTCCCTAAGGGGCACCGGGGAGCTGTTTTTT.

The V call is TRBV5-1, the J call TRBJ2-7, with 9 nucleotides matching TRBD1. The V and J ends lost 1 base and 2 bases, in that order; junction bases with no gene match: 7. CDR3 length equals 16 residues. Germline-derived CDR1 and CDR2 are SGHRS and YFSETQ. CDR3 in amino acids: CASSLMAQGAAYEQYF. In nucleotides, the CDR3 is TGCGCCAGCAGCTTGATGGCACAGGGGGCGGCCTACGAGCAGTACTTC.

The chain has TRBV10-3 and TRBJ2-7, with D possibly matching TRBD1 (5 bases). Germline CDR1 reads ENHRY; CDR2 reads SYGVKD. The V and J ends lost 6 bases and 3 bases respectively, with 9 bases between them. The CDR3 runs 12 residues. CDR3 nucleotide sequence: TGTGCCATCAGCGTTGACAGCTACGAGCAGTACTTC. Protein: CAISVDSYEQYF.

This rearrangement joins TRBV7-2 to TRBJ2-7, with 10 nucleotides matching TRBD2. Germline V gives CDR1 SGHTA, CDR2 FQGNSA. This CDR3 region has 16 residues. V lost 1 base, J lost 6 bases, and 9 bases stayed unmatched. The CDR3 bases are TGTGCCAGCAGCTTAGGAAGAGCAGCGGGAGGGCGCGAGCAGTACTTC. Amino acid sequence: CASSLGRAAGGREQYF. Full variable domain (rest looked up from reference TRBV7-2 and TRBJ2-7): GAGVSQSPSNKVTEKGKDVELRCDPISGHTALYWYRQSLGQGLEFLIYFQGNSAPDKSGLPSDRFSAERTGGSVSTLTIQRTQQEDSAVYLCASSLGRAAGGREQYFGPGTRLTVT.

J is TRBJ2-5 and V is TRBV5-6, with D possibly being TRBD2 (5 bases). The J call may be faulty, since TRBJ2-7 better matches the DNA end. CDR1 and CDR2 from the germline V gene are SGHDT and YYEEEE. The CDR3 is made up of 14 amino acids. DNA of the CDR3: TGTGCCAGCAGCTTGGGACTAACCCCCTACGAGCAGTACTTC. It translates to CASSLGLTPYEQYF.

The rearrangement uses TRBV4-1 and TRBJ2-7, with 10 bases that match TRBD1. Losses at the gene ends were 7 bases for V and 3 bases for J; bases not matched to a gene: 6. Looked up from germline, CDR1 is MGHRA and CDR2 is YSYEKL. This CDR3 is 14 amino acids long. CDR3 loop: CASNAGTGDYEQYF. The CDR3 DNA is TGCGCCAGCAACGCCGGGACAGGGGACTACGAGCAGTACTTC.

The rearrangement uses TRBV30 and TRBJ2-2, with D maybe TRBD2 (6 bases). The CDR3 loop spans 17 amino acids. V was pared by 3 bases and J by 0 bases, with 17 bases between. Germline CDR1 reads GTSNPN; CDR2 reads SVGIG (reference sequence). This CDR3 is CAWSDGTLDANTGELFF. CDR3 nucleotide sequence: TGTGCCTGGAGCGACGGGACTCTCGACGCGAACACCGGGGAGCTGTTTTTT.

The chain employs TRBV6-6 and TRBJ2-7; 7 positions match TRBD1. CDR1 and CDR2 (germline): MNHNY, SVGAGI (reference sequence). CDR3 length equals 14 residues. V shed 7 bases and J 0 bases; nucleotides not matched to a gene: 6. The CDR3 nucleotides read TGTGCCAGCACACAGGGGTCAAACTCCTACGAGCAGTACTTC. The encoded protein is CASTQGSNSYEQYF.

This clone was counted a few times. CDR3 DNA sequence: TGTGCCAGCAGCTTAAGTGGCGGAGATACGCAGTATTTT. This translates into CASSLSGGDTQYF. The gene calls are TRBV7-2 and TRBJ2-3; D is uncertain. Trimming stripped 2 bases from V and 5 bases from J, with 8 bases between. The CDR3 covers 13 residues. From germline, CDR1 is SGHTA and CDR2 FQGNSA.

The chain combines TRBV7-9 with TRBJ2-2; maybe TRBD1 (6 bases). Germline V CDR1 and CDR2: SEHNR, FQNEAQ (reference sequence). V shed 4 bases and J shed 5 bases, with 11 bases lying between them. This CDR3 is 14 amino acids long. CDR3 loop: CASSSDRLTGELFF. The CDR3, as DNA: TGTGCCAGCAGCTCGGACAGACTAACCGGGGAGCTGTTTTTT.

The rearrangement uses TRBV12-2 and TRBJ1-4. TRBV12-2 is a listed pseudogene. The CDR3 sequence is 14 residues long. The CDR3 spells CASRFRGILEKLFF. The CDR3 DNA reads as TGTGCAAGTCGTTTCCGGGGGATTCTGGAAAAACTGTTTTTT.

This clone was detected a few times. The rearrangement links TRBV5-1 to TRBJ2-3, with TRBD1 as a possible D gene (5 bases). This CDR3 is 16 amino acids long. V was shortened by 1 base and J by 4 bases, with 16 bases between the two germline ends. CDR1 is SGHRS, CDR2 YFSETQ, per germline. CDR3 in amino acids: CASSLSMGRGADTQYF. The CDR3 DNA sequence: TGCGCCAGCAGCTTGTCCATGGGGCGCGGAGCAGATACGCAGTATTTT.

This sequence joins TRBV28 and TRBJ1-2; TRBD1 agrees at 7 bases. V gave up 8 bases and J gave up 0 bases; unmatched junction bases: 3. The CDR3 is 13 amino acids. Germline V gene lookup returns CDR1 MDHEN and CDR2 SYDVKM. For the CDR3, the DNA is TGTGCCAGCCGGGACAGCTCTAACTATGGCTACACCTTC. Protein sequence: CASRDSSNYGYTF.

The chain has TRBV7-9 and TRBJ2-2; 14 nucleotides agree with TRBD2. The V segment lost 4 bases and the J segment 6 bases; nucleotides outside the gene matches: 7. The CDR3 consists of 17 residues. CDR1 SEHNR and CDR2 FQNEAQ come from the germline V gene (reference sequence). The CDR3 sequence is CASSSGTSGRGAGELFF. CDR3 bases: TGTGCCAGCAGCTCCGGGACTAGCGGGAGAGGGGCCGGGGAGCTGTTTTTT.

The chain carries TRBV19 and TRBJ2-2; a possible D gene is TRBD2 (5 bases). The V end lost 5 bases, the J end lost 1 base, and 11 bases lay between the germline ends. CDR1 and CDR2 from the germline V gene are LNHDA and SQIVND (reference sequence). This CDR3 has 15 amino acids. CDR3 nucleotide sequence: TGTGCCAGTAGTTCGGACTCGCGGAACACCGGGGAGCTGTTTTTT. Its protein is CASSSDSRNTGELFF.

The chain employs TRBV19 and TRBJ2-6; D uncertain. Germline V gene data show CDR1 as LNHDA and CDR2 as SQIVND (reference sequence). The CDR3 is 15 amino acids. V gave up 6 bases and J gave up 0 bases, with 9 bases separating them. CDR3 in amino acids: CASRLYNSGANVLTF. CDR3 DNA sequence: TGTGCCAGTAGGCTGTACAACTCTGGGGCCAACGTCCTGACTTTC.

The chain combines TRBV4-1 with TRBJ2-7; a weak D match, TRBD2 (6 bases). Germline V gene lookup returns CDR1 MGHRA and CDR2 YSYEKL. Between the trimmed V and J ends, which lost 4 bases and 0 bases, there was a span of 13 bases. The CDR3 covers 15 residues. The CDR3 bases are TGCGCCAGCAGCCCCCGGGACGGGAGCTCCTACGAGCAGTACTTC. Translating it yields CASSPRDGSSYEQYF.

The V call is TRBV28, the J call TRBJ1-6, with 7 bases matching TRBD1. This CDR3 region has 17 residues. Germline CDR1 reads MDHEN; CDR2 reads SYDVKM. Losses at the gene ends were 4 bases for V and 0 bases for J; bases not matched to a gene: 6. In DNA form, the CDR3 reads TGTGCCAGCAGTTCCCCGGGACAGAGCTCCTATAATTCACCCCTCCACTTT. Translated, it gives CASSSPGQSSYNSPLHF.

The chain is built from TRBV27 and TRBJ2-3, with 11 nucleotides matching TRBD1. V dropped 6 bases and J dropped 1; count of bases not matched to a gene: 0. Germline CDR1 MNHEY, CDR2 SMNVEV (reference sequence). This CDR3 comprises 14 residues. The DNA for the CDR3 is TGTGCCAGCAGGGGACAGGGGGGCACAGATACGCAGTATTTT. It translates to CASRGQGGTDTQYF.

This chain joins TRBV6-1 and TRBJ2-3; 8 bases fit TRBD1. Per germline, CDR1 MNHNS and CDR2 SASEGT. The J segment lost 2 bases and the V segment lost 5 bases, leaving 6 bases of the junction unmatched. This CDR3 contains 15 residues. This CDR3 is CASSQGQGLTDTQYF. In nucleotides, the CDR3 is TGTGCCAGCAGTCAAGGACAGGGACTCACAGATACGCAGTATTTT.